The TCR beta chain under discussion was sequenced for a study of T cells in Graves' hyperthyroidism and ophthalmopathy. Findings and limits, study-wide: In blood, most of the thyroid clonotypes expanded above 0.001 were also present.

Stability of Graves' hyperthyroidism was defined as absent ophthalmopathy progression within 18 months. Uncontrolled infection, other autoimmune disease, pregnancy or lactation excluded patients. The PBMCs were sourced from fresh peripheral blood (approximately 9.6 ml). There were TCR beta CDR3 regions amplified from RNA transcripts. HTBI primers were employed in a first-round RT-PCR of the TCR CDR3. TCRdb re-analysed the multiplex PCR reads in MiXCR, keeping a single row per CDR3 protein. The sample holds hundreds of thousands of distinct CDR3 sequences; roughly 14% are singletons and the top ten take less than 15%. The V end lost 7 bases, the J end lost 3 bases, and 12 bases lay between the germline ends. This CDR3 contains 13 residues. From germline, CDR1 is SGHTA and CDR2 FQGNSA. This clonotype was counted many times. Its target is unknown.

The receptor was isolated from a woman aged 18-29 years with Graves' hyperthyroidism. The sequencing sample was made of blood. The chain joins TRBV7-2 to TRBJ2-5; D not resolved. DNA of the CDR3: TGTGCCAGCACCTCGTTGGGCAAAGAGACCCAGTACTTC. It codes for CASTSLGKETQYF.